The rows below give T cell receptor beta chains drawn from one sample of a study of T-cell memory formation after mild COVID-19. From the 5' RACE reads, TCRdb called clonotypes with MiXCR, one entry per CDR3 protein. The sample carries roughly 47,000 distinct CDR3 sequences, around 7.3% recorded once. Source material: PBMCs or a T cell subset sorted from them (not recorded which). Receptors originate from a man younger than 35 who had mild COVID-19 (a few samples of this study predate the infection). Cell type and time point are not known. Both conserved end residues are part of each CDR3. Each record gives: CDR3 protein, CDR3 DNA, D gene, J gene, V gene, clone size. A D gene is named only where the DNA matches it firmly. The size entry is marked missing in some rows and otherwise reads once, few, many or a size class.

cdr3_aa: CASSRRTVGYGYTF
cdr3_nt: TGCGCCAGCAGCCGGAGGACAGTTGGGTATGGCTACACCTTC
d_call: -
j_call: TRBJ1-2
v_call: TRBV4-3
clone_size: few

cdr3_aa: CASSLSFRTGNTIYF
cdr3_nt: TGCGCCAGCAGCTTGTCGTTCCGCACGGGAAACACCATATATTTT
d_call: -
j_call: TRBJ1-3
v_call: TRBV5-1
clone_size: few

cdr3_aa: CASSLTLGKQYF
cdr3_nt: TGTGCCAGCAGCTTGACCCTGGGAAAGCAGTACTTC
d_call: -
j_call: TRBJ2-7
v_call: TRBV5-6
clone_size: many

cdr3_aa: CASSLGWSAGGEAFF
cdr3_nt: TGTGCCAGCAGCTTAGGCTGGTCGGCAGGCGGGGAAGCTTTCTTT
d_call: -
j_call: TRBJ1-1
v_call: TRBV11-2
clone_size: few

cdr3_aa: CSAPGVGQAINYGYTF
cdr3_nt: TGCAGTGCCCCAGGGGTGGGACAAGCTATTAACTATGGCTACACCTTC
d_call: -
j_call: TRBJ1-2
v_call: TRBV20-1
clone_size: -

cdr3_aa: CASSQGRDTYEQYF
cdr3_nt: TGTGCCAGCTCACAAGGCCGGGACACCTACGAGCAGTACTTC
d_call: -
j_call: TRBJ2-7
v_call: TRBV18
clone_size: -

cdr3_aa: CASSVTGTDTQYF
cdr3_nt: TGTGCCAGCAGTGTAACAGGCACAGATACGCAGTATTTT
d_call: -
j_call: TRBJ2-3
v_call: TRBV2
clone_size: -

cdr3_aa: CASSPRLPGQGTGANVLTF
cdr3_nt: TGTGCCAGCAGCCCTCGTCTTCCTGGACAGGGGACTGGGGCCAACGTCCTGACTTTC
d_call: TRBD1
j_call: TRBJ2-6
v_call: TRBV9
clone_size: few

cdr3_aa: CASSVGTHQMNTGELFF
cdr3_nt: TGCGCCAGCAGCGTAGGGACACACCAGATGAACACCGGGGAGCTGTTTTTT
d_call: -
j_call: TRBJ2-2
v_call: TRBV5-1
clone_size: -

cdr3_aa: CASSQNHDTQYF
cdr3_nt: TGTGCCAGCAGCCAAAACCACGATACGCAGTATTTT
d_call: -
j_call: TRBJ2-3
v_call: TRBV3-1
clone_size: -

cdr3_aa: CASSPGQGGNQPQHF
cdr3_nt: TGCGCCAGCAGCCCTGGACAGGGCGGCAATCAGCCCCAGCATTTT
d_call: TRBD1
j_call: TRBJ1-5
v_call: TRBV5-1
clone_size: -

cdr3_aa: CASSPRGGRNTGELFF
cdr3_nt: TGTGCCAGCAGCCCGAGAGGCGGTAGGAACACCGGGGAGCTGTTTTTT
d_call: -
j_call: TRBJ2-2
v_call: TRBV4-2
clone_size: few

cdr3_aa: CASSRQGASSYEQYF
cdr3_nt: TGTGCCAGCAGCCGACAGGGGGCGAGCTCCTACGAGCAGTACTTC
d_call: TRBD1
j_call: TRBJ2-7
v_call: TRBV7-2
clone_size: few

cdr3_aa: CASRDWSLDTQYF
cdr3_nt: TGTGCCAGCAGGGATTGGAGTTTGGATACGCAGTATTTT
d_call: -
j_call: TRBJ2-3
v_call: TRBV6-2/TRBV6-3
clone_size: -

cdr3_aa: CASSGTGPTIQYF
cdr3_nt: TGTGCCAGCAGCGGGACAGGACCCACAATTCAGTACTTC
d_call: TRBD1
j_call: TRBJ2-4
v_call: TRBV2
clone_size: many

cdr3_aa: CASSFRGSDTGELFF
cdr3_nt: TGTGCCAGCAGCTTTCGGGGCTCGGACACCGGGGAGCTGTTTTTT
d_call: -
j_call: TRBJ2-2
v_call: TRBV7-9
clone_size: few

cdr3_aa: CASSPGYYNSPLHF
cdr3_nt: TGTGCCAGCAGTCCCGGCTACTATAATTCACCCCTCCACTTT
d_call: -
j_call: TRBJ1-6
v_call: TRBV6-5
clone_size: many

cdr3_aa: CASSSSPPGYTGNTIYF
cdr3_nt: TGCGCCAGCAGCTCAAGCCCACCGGGATACACTGGAAACACCATATATTTT
d_call: -
j_call: TRBJ1-3
v_call: TRBV5-1
clone_size: few

cdr3_aa: CASKSRTEDTEAFF
cdr3_nt: TGTGCCAGTAAAAGTCGGACAGAAGACACTGAAGCTTTCTTT
d_call: -
j_call: TRBJ1-1
v_call: TRBV19
clone_size: -

cdr3_aa: CASSEDSSYNEQFF
cdr3_nt: TGTGCCAGCAGTGAGGACAGCTCCTACAATGAGCAGTTCTTC
d_call: -
j_call: TRBJ2-1
v_call: TRBV27
clone_size: many